This T cell receptor (beta chain) was sequenced in a study of cytomegalovirus exposure and HLA in healthy donors. Findings and caveats of the study: The study flagged approximately 180 TCR beta chains as cytomegalovirus-associated. In the 130 or so validation repertoires, under 95% of cluster scores exceeded 0, per a later analysis. Both high specificity and high sensitivity reportedly marked the classifier's diagnosis of cytomegalovirus status.

The donors were part of the approximately 130-subject validation cohort, which stood apart from the roughly 670-subject first cohort. The method was immunoSEQ multiplex PCR; TCRdb's version includes in-frame clones alone and lacks a portion of them. The sample includes some 150,000 clones, approximately 92% of them seen just once. On this clone itself: Its antigen is currently unknown.

Germline V lookup: CDR1 LNHNV, CDR2 YYDKDF (reference sequence). The CDR3 length is 15 residues. The J segment lost 5 bases and the V segment lost 3 bases, leaving 2 bases of the junction unmatched. The chain employs TRBV15 and TRBJ1-4; 11 positions agree with TRBD1. The receptor was isolated from a woman aged 18-29 years in good health and CMV-seropositive. Input material: PBMCs. CDR3 sequence reads: CATSRRTGGNEKLFF. CDR3 DNA sequence: TGTGCCACCAGCAGGCGGACAGGGGGCAATGAAAAACTGTTTTTT.